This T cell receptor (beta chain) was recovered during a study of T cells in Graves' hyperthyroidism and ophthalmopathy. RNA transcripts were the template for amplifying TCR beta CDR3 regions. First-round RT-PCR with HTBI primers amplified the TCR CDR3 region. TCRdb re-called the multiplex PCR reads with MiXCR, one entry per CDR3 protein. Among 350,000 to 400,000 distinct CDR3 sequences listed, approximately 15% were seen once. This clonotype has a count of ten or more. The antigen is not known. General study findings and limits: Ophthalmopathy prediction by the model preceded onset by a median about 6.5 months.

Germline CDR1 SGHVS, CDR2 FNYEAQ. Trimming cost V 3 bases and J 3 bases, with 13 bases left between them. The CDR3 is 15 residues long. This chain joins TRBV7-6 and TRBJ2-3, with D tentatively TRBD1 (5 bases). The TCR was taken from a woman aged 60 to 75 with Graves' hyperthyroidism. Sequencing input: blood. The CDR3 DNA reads TGTGCCAGCAGCTTCAGGGTTGGTGAGACAGATACGCAGTATTTT. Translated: CASSFRVGETDTQYF. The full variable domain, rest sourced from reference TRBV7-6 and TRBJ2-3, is GAGVSQSPRYKVTKRGQDVALRCDPISGHVSLYWYRQALGQGPEFLTYFNYEAQQDKSGLPNDRFSAERPEGSISTLTIQRTEQRDSAMYRCASSFRVGETDTQYFGPGTRLTVL.